This TCR beta chain was sequenced during a study of T cell responses to AZD1222 COVID-19 vaccine. Findings and limits, study-wide: Clonal diversity may have been underestimated in mostly white British donors.

Some clones are missing from TCRdb's copy, which holds only in-frame ones; the method was immunoSEQ multiplex PCR. The table includes 130,000 or so clones, about nine tenths detected once. In regard to this clone: What it binds is unknown.

Germline V gene lookup returns CDR1 SEHNR and CDR2 FQNEAQ (reference sequence). The germline V and J ends were trimmed by 3 bases and 0 bases, with 9 bases remaining between them. This CDR3 has 15 amino acids. J is TRBJ1-3 and V is TRBV7-9; D is possibly TRBD1 (5 bases). Sample: peripheral blood, taken on day 0 of AZD1222 vaccination. This sequence was found in an adult in good health. CDR3 coding DNA: TGTGCCAGCAGCTTCGGGGGAGTCTCTGGAAACACCATATATTTT. It codes for CASSFGGVSGNTIYF.